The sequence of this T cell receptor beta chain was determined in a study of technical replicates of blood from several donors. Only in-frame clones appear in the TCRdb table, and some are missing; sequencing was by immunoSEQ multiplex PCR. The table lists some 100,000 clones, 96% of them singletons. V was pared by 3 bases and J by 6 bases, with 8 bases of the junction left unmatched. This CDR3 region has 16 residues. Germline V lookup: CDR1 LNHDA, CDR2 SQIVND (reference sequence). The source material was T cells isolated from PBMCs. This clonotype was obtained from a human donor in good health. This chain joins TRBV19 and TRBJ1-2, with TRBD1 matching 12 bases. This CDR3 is CASSILSGTGGDGYTF. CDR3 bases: TGTGCCAGTAGTATCCTTAGCGGGACAGGGGGCGATGGCTACACCTTC.